The source of this T cell receptor beta chain is a study of CD8 T cells in ankylosing spondylitis. Findings and caveats of the study: What appeared characteristic of ankylosing spondylitis blood was a TCR beta motif of 7 or 8 highly homologous variants. CD8+ cells made up the disease-linked clones, which were relatively rare in peripheral blood.

This CDR3 contains 13 residues. V was cut by 3 bases and J by 5 bases, with 10 bases left in between. Germline V gene data show CDR1 as WNHNN and CDR2 as SYGVQD (reference sequence). One entry per CDR3 protein results from TCRdb running MiXCR on the 5' RACE reads. The data contain 250,000 to 400,000 distinct CDR3 sequences, around a tenth of them singletons. This clonotype appeared many times. Its antigen remains unknown. Sequenced sample: blood, either unsorted or a sorted T cell fraction (not recorded which). This sequence originates from a female donor with ankylosing spondylitis or in good health (not recorded which). The chain links TRBV10-1 to TRBJ1-2; TRBD1 might be the D (6 bases). The CDR3 DNA reads TGCGCCAGCAGTGAAAGAACAGGGTATGGCTACACCTTC. It encodes CASSERTGYGYTF.